The clone carrying this T cell receptor (beta chain) has a count of ten or more. Its antigen is still unknown. V was pared by 5 bases and J by 1 base, with 14 bases between. The CDR3 contains 16 residues. Per germline, CDR1 SGHTA and CDR2 FQGNSA. The data stem from a study of CD8+ T cells in alopecia areata. Study background: Twice a day, 5 to 10 mg of oral tofacitinib was administered to treated patients. Tofacitinib ran 6 to 18 months, followed by 6 months off drug.

Extraction and reverse transcription of RNA yielded cDNA as the sequencing template. Produced via immunoSEQ multiplex PCR; TCRdb's table is partial and in-frame only. The sample includes tens of thousands of clones, approximately 45% seen only once; the top ten take about a sixth. Notes on the study in general: The study found higher clonality in lesional than normal scalp, especially in alopecia totalis/universalis. Scalp sample data also include resident alphabeta T cells from normal skin.

This sample comprised CD8+ T cells sorted from blood, obtained at week 0. The V gene is TRBV7-2, the J gene TRBJ2-2, with D possibly matching TRBD1 (6 bases). The sequence was collected from a human donor with alopecia areata. The CDR3 coding sequence is TGTGCCAGCAGCCATCCCTCGGGACAGAACACCGGGGAGCTGTTTTTT. As protein: CASSHPSGQNTGELFF. The complete variable domain, with remaining parts taken from reference TRBV7-2 and TRBJ2-2, reads GAGVSQSPSNKVTEKGKDVELRCDPISGHTALYWYRQSLGQGLEFLIYFQGNSAPDKSGLPSDRFSAERTGGSVSTLTIQRTQQEDSAVYLCASSHPSGQNTGELFFGEGSRLTVL.